One and the same sample provided the 10 T cell receptor beta chains below, sequenced in a study of synovial regulatory T cells in juvenile arthritis. Sequencing was performed with immunoSEQ multiplex PCR; in TCRdb, only in-frame clones are kept and a portion is missing. The listing records some 9,800 clones. What was sequenced was Treg cells from blood. Stated subset: remaining (HLA-DR-negative) circulating blood Treg cells. The receptors stem from a donor under 30 with juvenile idiopathic arthritis.

This chain connects TRBV4-1 to TRBJ2-7; TCRdb proposes TRBD2, but this gene call is untestable without DNA. CDR1 MGHRA and CDR2 YSYEKL come from the germline V gene. CDR3 length equals 14 residues. A DNA sequence was not provided. The CDR3 loop is CASSPRGGTYEQYF.

The J gene is TRBJ2-3, the V gene TRBV10-3. CDR3 size: 13 residues. DNA is not recorded here. Germline CDR1 reads ENHRY; CDR2 reads SYGVKD. The chain's CDR3 is CAIGPADTDTQYF.

The chain combines TRBV7-6 with TRBJ2-1; the TCRdb call, TRBD1, lacks DNA for checking. The length of the CDR3 is 15 residues. No DNA has been recorded. Per germline, CDR1 SGHVS and CDR2 FNYEAQ. The CDR3 reads CASSFGQGTYNEQFF. The full variable domain, its missing parts supplied by reference TRBV7-6 and TRBJ2-1, is GAGVSQSPRYKVTKRGQDVALRCDPISGHVSLYWYRQALGQGPEFLTYFNYEAQQDKSGLPNDRFSAERPEGSISTLTIQRTEQRDSAMYRCASSFGQGTYNEQFFGPGTRLTVL.

The rearrangement uses TRBV7-2 and TRBJ2-3; there is no DNA to check the TCRdb D call of TRBD1. The CDR3 is 12 residues long. The nucleotide record is missing. Germline-derived CDR1 and CDR2 are SGHTA and FQGNSA. The CDR3 sequence is CASSQVTDTQYF.

This chain links TRBV7-8 with TRBJ1-1. Germline lookup yields CDR1 SGHVS and CDR2 FQNEAQ. The CDR3 contains 17 residues. No DNA sequence is on record. This CDR3 reads CASSLAPRGLMNTEAFF.

The rearrangement joins TRBV11-3 to TRBJ2-7; TCRdb proposes TRBD2, but this gene call is untestable without DNA. Germline CDR1 SGHNT, CDR2 YENEEA. The CDR3 covers 12 residues. The DNA sequence is not available. Here the CDR3 reads CASSFCREGVYF.

The rearrangement joins TRBV5-8 to TRBJ2-1; TCRdb picks TRBD1, but there is no DNA to check that call. The germline gives CDR1 SGHTS, CDR2 YDEGEE. CDR3 size: 15 residues. DNA is not on record. The CDR3 loop reads CASSLRWGRNNEQFF.

The chain couples TRBV18 to TRBJ1-1; TCRdb indicates TRBD1, and absent DNA this call remains unverified. CDR3 size: 16 residues. This entry has no DNA. CDR1 KGHSH and CDR2 LQKENI come from the germline V gene. This CDR3 reads CASSPQRTLTRDQAFF.

The chain carries TRBV4-1 and TRBJ1-1. The CDR3 has 17 amino acids. DNA for this receptor is not on file. The germline V gene encodes CDR1 MGHRA and CDR2 YSYEKL. The CDR3 region is CASSQEDLGGDNTEAFF.

The chain recombines TRBV7-9 with TRBJ1-1. Germline values: CDR1 SEHNR, CDR2 FQNEAQ (reference sequence). This CDR3 is built from 13 residues. This entry has no DNA. The CDR3: CASSHGLVAEAFF.